A single sample is the source of the 15 T cell receptor beta chains below, sequenced in a study of T cells in Graves' hyperthyroidism and ophthalmopathy. What was amplified from RNA transcripts were TCR beta CDR3 regions. When the TCR CDR3 underwent first-round RT-PCR, the HTBI primer set was used. One entry per CDR3 protein results from TCRdb running MiXCR on the multiplex PCR reads. The sample records about 600,000 distinct CDR3 sequences, over 12% being singletons. The sample taken for sequencing was blood. All receptors come from a woman between 18 and 30 years old with Graves' ophthalmopathy.

The J gene is TRBJ2-7, the V gene TRBV20-1; D is ambiguous. Trimming stripped 0 bases from V and 3 bases from J, with 18 bases between. Germline loops: CDR1 DFQATT, CDR2 SNEGSKA (reference sequence). The CDR3 has 16 residues. The CDR3 DNA is TGCAGTGCTAGAGATTTAAAAGGACCCATAAGCTACGAGCAGTACTTC. Residues: CSARDLKGPISYEQYF.

This chain uses TRBV6-1 with TRBJ1-2; the match to TRBD1 covers 9 bases. CDR1 is MNHNS and CDR2 is SASEGT in the germline V gene. Unmatched junction bases numbered 4, after V lost 6 bases and J lost 5 bases. CDR3 size: 13 residues. CDR3 DNA: TGTGCCAGCAGGAGACAGGGGGAGTATGGCTACACCTTC. It encodes CASRRQGEYGYTF.

This clonotype was counted only a few times. At one end the junction does not follow the germline gene, possibly because of a read error. The chain combines TRBV11-2 with TRBJ2-3; unclear D gene. The CDR3 has 17 residues. Germline CDR1 reads SGHAT; CDR2 reads FQNNGV. CDR3 protein: CASSQDPPFNLMDTQYF. In DNA, the CDR3 is TGCGCCAGCAGCCAAGATCCCCCGTTCAACCTCATGGATACGCAGTATTTT.

In its sample, this clonotype was seen a few times. V is TRBV12-3 or TRBV12-4 and J is TRBJ2-7; D ambiguous. CDR3 length: 14 amino acids. Trimming shortened V by 6 bases and J by 1 base, and 13 bases separated the two germline ends. CDR3 nucleotides: TGTGCCAGCAGCCTCGGCAGGCGATCCTACGAGCAGTACTTC. This codes for CASSLGRRSYEQYF.

This clonotype was seen at least ten times. This chain joins TRBV28 and TRBJ2-7, with TRBD2 matching 8 bases. The CDR3 contains 15 residues. The V gene end was trimmed by 5 bases and the J gene end by 7 bases; junction bases not matched to a gene: 13. Per the germline V gene, CDR1 is MDHEN and CDR2 is SYDVKM. Written as DNA, the CDR3 is TGTGCCAGCAGTCCCTCGGAAGCGGGAGCGGGGGAGCAGTACTTC. Translated: CASSPSEAGAGEQYF. The full variable domain, with the rest looked up from reference TRBV28 and TRBJ2-7, is DVKVTQSSRYLVKRTGEKVFLECVQDMDHENMFWYRQDPGLGLRLIYFSYDVKMKEKGDIPEGYSVSREKKERFSLILESASTNQTSMYLCASSPSEAGAGEQYFGPGTRLTVT.

This clonotype turned up a few times. A much larger clone differs by one base, so this may be a read error. The genes are TRBV18 and TRBJ1-1; D may be TRBD1 (6 bases). This CDR3 has 12 amino acids. Germline CDR1 reads KGHSH; CDR2 reads LQKENI. This chain's CDR3 is CASSRGGTEALF. The CDR3 DNA follows: TGTGCCAGCTCACGTGGGGGCACTGAAGCTCTCTTT.

This chain joins TRBV7-2 and TRBJ1-2; D may be TRBD1 (6 bases). CDR3 length: 11 residues. The germline CDR1 and CDR2 sequences are SGHTA and FQGNSA. V lost 4 bases and J lost 8, with 8 bases in between. The CDR3 region is CASSSGVGYTF. The CDR3 DNA is TGTGCCAGCAGCTCAGGGGTCGGCTACACCTTC.

This clonotype appeared many times. This rearrangement joins TRBV7-6 to TRBJ1-1, with D possibly TRBD1 on 6 matching bases. The V gene lost 5 bases and the J gene lost 0 bases, with 10 bases spanning the gap. The CDR3 is 14 amino acids. Germline lookup yields CDR1 SGHVS and CDR2 FNYEAQ. CDR3 region: CASSSRGLNTEAFF. For the CDR3, the DNA is TGTGCCAGCAGCAGTAGGGGGTTGAACACTGAAGCTTTCTTT.

J is TRBJ1-2 and V is TRBV7-2, with D unresolved. Trimming took 4 bases from V and 3 from J, leaving 15 bases between them. CDR1 is SGHTA, CDR2 FQGNSA, per germline. The CDR3 is 15 residues long. CDR3 region: CASSSPDWIDYGYTF. The CDR3, as DNA: TGTGCCAGCAGCTCTCCGGACTGGATCGACTATGGCTACACCTTC.

Of note for this clonotype: Being one base from a much bigger clone, this may be a read error. The chain is built from TRBV3-1 and TRBJ1-2, with D hard to call. Trimming shortened V by 0 bases and J by 4 bases, and 9 bases separated the two germline ends. Germline V gives CDR1 LGHDT, CDR2 YNNKEL (reference sequence). The CDR3 has 14 amino acids. The CDR3 loop is CASSQDGSPYGYTF. CDR3 in DNA: TGTGCCAGCAGCCAAGACGGCAGCCCCTATGGCTACACCTTC.

This clonotype was detected many times. The rearrangement joins TRBV12-3 or TRBV12-4 to TRBJ2-1; D gene ambiguous. The CDR3 is 15 amino acids. V was trimmed by 7 bases and J by 1 base, leaving 14 bases between them. The CDR3 loop reads CASIALGGSYNEQFF. The CDR3 nucleotides read TGTGCCAGCATCGCTTTGGGCGGTTCCTACAATGAGCAGTTCTTC.

A note on this clonotype: The junction and the germline gene differ at one end; a read error may be behind it. The chain is built from TRBV6-2 or TRBV6-3 and TRBJ1-1; D is unclear. The CDR3 extends over 13 amino acids. Germline V gives CDR1 MNHEY, CDR2 SVGEGT. The CDR3 bases are TGTGCCAGCAGTTACCGTTGGGCCACTGTAGCTTTCTTT. As protein: CASSYRWATVAFF.

This clonotype has ten or more counts. J is TRBJ2-1 and V is TRBV2; TRBD2 matches 8 bases. Trimming cost V 5 bases and J 7 bases; bases outside gene matches: 10. The CDR3 has 15 amino acids. The germline V gene encodes CDR1 SNHLY and CDR2 FYNNEI. In DNA form, the CDR3 reads TGTGCCAGCAGTCAAACTAGCGGAGTCGGTAATGAGCAGTTCTTC. Translation gives CASSQTSGVGNEQFF.

This chain joins TRBV11-2 and TRBJ2-7; the D gene is possibly TRBD1 (6 bases). Trimming cost V 4 bases and J 4 bases, with 17 bases left between them. This CDR3 has 15 amino acids. Germline loops: CDR1 SGHAT, CDR2 FQNNGV. The CDR3 nucleotides read TGTGCCAGCAGCTCCACCAACAGGGTACTATACGAGCAGTACTTC. This sequence encodes CASSSTNRVLYEQYF.

The chain combines TRBV30 with TRBJ1-3; maybe TRBD1 (6 bases). Germline CDR1 and CDR2: GTSNPN and SVGIG (reference sequence). The germline V and J ends were trimmed by 0 bases and 4 bases, with 13 bases remaining between them. CDR3 size: 15 residues. The CDR3 is CAWSVSGGAGNTIYF. CDR3 in DNA: TGTGCCTGGAGTGTTTCGGGGGGCGCGGGAAACACCATATATTTT. The variable domain in full, with the rest retrieved from reference TRBV30 and TRBJ1-3, is SQTIHQWPATLVQPVGSPLSLECTVEGTSNPNLYWYRQAAGRGLQLLFYSVGIGQISSEVPQNLSASRPQDRQFILSSKKLLLSDSGFYLCAWSVSGGAGNTIYFGEGSWLTVV.